These T cell receptor beta chains were read from a single sample in a study of blood T cells in healthy people across ages. TCRdb reprocessed the 5' RACE reads via MiXCR and lists one record per CDR3 protein. The repertoire holds some 1.4 million distinct CDR3 sequences, with approximately 38% as singletons. The specimen sequenced was blood. All receptors derive from a woman between 18 and 29 years old in good health. Both conserved end residues are part of each CDR3. The order of the fields is J gene, clone size, D gene, V gene, CDR3 DNA, CDR3 protein. D genes are given only for firm matches. Clone sizes are given selectively: once, few, many, or a class where the clone is expanded.

>TRBJ2-3|NA|NA|TRBV24-1
TGTGCCACCAGTGATTTTAGGGTCGGAGATACGCAGTATTTT
CATSDFRVGDTQYF
>TRBJ1-2|NA|NA|TRBV14
TGTGCCAGCAGCCAGTATCCTGCTAACTATGGCTACACCTTC
CASSQYPANYGYTF
>TRBJ2-7|NA|NA|TRBV20-1
TGCAGTGCTAGTATGACAGGGAGGTCTGGCGAGCAGTACTTC
CSASMTGRSGEQYF
>TRBJ2-1|NA|NA|TRBV19
TGTGCCAGTAGCTGGGTAGTGGATGAGCAGTTCTTC
CASSWVVDEQFF
>TRBJ1-2|NA|TRBD1|TRBV10-3
TGTGCCATCACCCCGGGACAGAATAACTGCGGCTACACCTTC
CAITPGQNNCGYTF
>TRBJ2-5|few|TRBD2|TRBV20-1
TGCAGTAGACATACCAGGGGACTAGTTCAGGAGACCCAGTACTTC
CSRHTRGLVQETQYF
>TRBJ2-3|NA|TRBD2|TRBV10-1
TGCGCCAGCAGTGAGTCCAAGCGGGGGGGCAAAGATACGCAGTATTTT
CASSESKRGGKDTQYF
>TRBJ2-5|few|NA|TRBV4-1
TGCGCCAGCAGCCAAGATATGGCGGGATGGCGGAGGCAGCAGTACTTC
CASSQDMAGWRRQQYF
>TRBJ2-3|NA|TRBD1|TRBV20-1
TGCAGTGCTAGAGATCCCAGACGGGGTGGGACAGATGCGCAGTATTTT
CSARDPRRGGTDAQYF
>TRBJ1-6|few|NA|TRBV15
TGTGCCACCAGCAGAGAAGGATCCAATTCACCCCTCCACTTT
CATSREGSNSPLHF
>TRBJ1-5|many|NA|TRBV4-1
TGCGCCAGCAGCCAAGTTCTTGATCAGCCCCAGCATTTT
CASSQVLDQPQHF
>TRBJ2-3|NA|NA|TRBV20-1
TGCAGTGCTAGAGATCTACTCTCTTCCTCTGGGGCTAGCTTCGGAGTTGATACGCAGTATTTT
CSARDLLSSSGASFGVDTQYF
>TRBJ2-4|NA|NA|TRBV9
TGTGCCAGCAGCTTCCAAATCGGACAGGGAGGGGAGCAGTACTTC
CASSFQIGQGGEQYF
>TRBJ2-1|few|TRBD2|TRBV20-1
TGCAGTGCTAGAGTCGGGACTAGCGGATTGCAGTTCTTC
CSARVGTSGLQFF
>TRBJ2-3|NA|NA|TRBV2
TGTGCCAGCACCCAAGATGGGGGGGCCGTCACAGATACGCAGTATTTT
CASTQDGGAVTDTQYF
>TRBJ2-3|NA|TRBD2|TRBV10-1
TGCGCCAGCAATCCAGCGGGATTCACAGATACGCAGTATTTT
CASNPAGFTDTQYF
>TRBJ2-1|few|TRBD2|TRBV10-3
TGTGCCATCACCACGGGACTAGCGGGAGGGGGCAATGAGCAGTTCTTC
CAITTGLAGGGNEQFF
>TRBJ1-6|NA|NA|TRBV5-1
TGCGCCAGCAGCTGGGGGACTGCGAGCTCCTATAATTCACCCCTCCACTTT
CASSWGTASSYNSPLHF
>TRBJ1-2|NA|TRBD1|TRBV20-1
TGCAGTGCCGTTACCGGGACAGGGGGCAACTATGGCTACACCTTC
CSAVTGTGGNYGYTF
>TRBJ2-5|NA|NA|TRBV6-1
TGTGCCAGCAGTGCGTCCCCTACAGGGAGGCGAGATGAGCAGTACTTC
CASSASPTGRRDEQYF
>TRBJ2-5|few|NA|TRBV29-1
TGCAGCGTAGGACAGGGAGGGATGGCTAAAGAGACCCAGTACTTC
CSVGQGGMAKETQYF
>TRBJ1-4|NA|NA|TRBV4-1
TGCGCCAGCAGCCAAGATACCGGCCAGGGGAATGAAAAACTGTTTTTT
CASSQDTGQGNEKLFF
>TRBJ2-3|NA|TRBD2|TRBV10-3
TGTGCCATCAGTGGGGCGGATACTAGCGGTTCAGATACGCAGTATTTT
CAISGADTSGSDTQYF
>TRBJ2-3|few|NA|TRBV7-2
TGTGCCAGCAGGGGGGAGTTCACAGATACGCAGTATTTT
CASRGEFTDTQYF
>TRBJ2-5|few|TRBD2|TRBV28
TGTGCCAGCAGTTTATTCGGGAGGTCGGAAGGAGAGACCCAGTACTTC
CASSLFGRSEGETQYF
>TRBJ2-5|NA|TRBD2|TRBV6-5
TGTGCCAGCAGAAGCCTAGCGGGGGGGGAGTACTTC
CASRSLAGGEYF
>TRBJ1-2|once|NA|TRBV7-9
TGTGCCAGCAGCCCCGGACGGGACTTTAACTATGGCTACACCTTC
CASSPGRDFNYGYTF
>TRBJ2-5|few|TRBD1|TRBV6-5
TGTGCCAACAGTTACGTCCGGGACAGTAATCAGTACTTC
CANSYVRDSNQYF
>TRBJ2-4|many|NA|TRBV7-9
TGTGCCAGCAGCACAGAGGACAGAAAAAACATTCAGTACTTC
CASSTEDRKNIQYF
>TRBJ2-7|NA|NA|TRBV30
TGTGCCTGGAGAGGTCTAGGATCCTACGAGCAGTACTTC
CAWRGLGSYEQYF
>TRBJ2-1|few|NA|TRBV10-3
TGTGCCATCAGGGGGGACGGTGCGTCCAATGAGCAGTTCTTC
CAIRGDGASNEQFF
>TRBJ2-3|few|NA|TRBV4-1
TGCGCCAGCAGCCAACCTGGGGCTGATACGCAGTATTTT
CASSQPGADTQYF
>TRBJ1-2|NA|NA|TRBV20-1
TGCAGTGCTAGAAACAGGGAAGGTAGAGGCTACACCTTC
CSARNREGRGYTF
>TRBJ2-7|few|NA|TRBV12-3/TRBV12-4
TGTGCCAGCAGTTTTTGGGGGAAGGGGCACGAGCAGTACTTC
CASSFWGKGHEQYF
>TRBJ1-2|NA|NA|TRBV7-9
TGTGCCAGCAGCTTAGATACCCCGCTCTATGGCTACACCTTC
CASSLDTPLYGYTF
>TRBJ2-7|NA|NA|TRBV29-1
TGCAGCGAGGGTTGGCCCTTTGTTGGGGAGCAGTACTTC
CSEGWPFVGEQYF
>TRBJ2-5|NA|NA|TRBV13
TGTGCCAGCAGCTTAGGCCTCCCGGGACTCGTCTACAATGAGCAGTACTTC
CASSLGLPGLVYNEQYF
>TRBJ2-1|few|NA|TRBV5-5
TGTGCCAGCAGCCTCCGGGACACAAATTACAATGAGCAGTTCTTC
CASSLRDTNYNEQFF
>TRBJ2-5|few|NA|TRBV2
TGTGCCAGCACAAGCCCGAACAAAGAGACCCAGTACTTC
CASTSPNKETQYF
>TRBJ2-1|once|NA|TRBV6-1
TGTGCCAGCAGTGAAGCGGGTGCCGGTAATGAGCAGTTCTTC
CASSEAGAGNEQFF
>TRBJ2-1|few|TRBD1|TRBV12-3/TRBV12-4
TGTGCCAGCAGTTTTAGGACAGGGGGCTCGGATGAGCAGTTCTTC
CASSFRTGGSDEQFF
>TRBJ1-6|few|TRBD1|TRBV12-3/TRBV12-4
TGTGCCAGCACCCGGAAACAGGGGGCAAATTCACCCCTCCACTTT
CASTRKQGANSPLHF
>TRBJ2-3|few|TRBD2|TRBV6-1
TGTGCCAGCAGTGCCAGGTTCGGGGGGAGCACAGATACGCAGTATTTT
CASSARFGGSTDTQYF
>TRBJ2-5|few|TRBD2|TRBV5-6
TGTGCCAGCAGCTTTCTTAGCGGGTATCAAGAGACCCAGTACTTC
CASSFLSGYQETQYF
>TRBJ1-5|NA|NA|TRBV2
TGTGCCAGCAGTGATATTCCGGGATACCAGCCCCAGCATTTT
CASSDIPGYQPQHF